These T cell receptor beta chains were read from a single sample in a study of vaccination effects on CD4 cells after COVID-19. No cognate antigen is known for these TCRs. Produced via immunoSEQ multiplex PCR; TCRdb's table is partial and in-frame only. The top ten hold 1.2% of the sample, which has some 70,000 clones, around 80% seen once. Source: CD4+ T cells from PBMCs cultured with HCoV-229E spike peptides, taken after COVID-19 vaccination. The receptors shown here come from a human donor who received a COVID-19 vaccine. The conserved cysteine and the conserved F or W are not part of the CDR3 here. The order of the fields is V gene, clone size, J gene, CDR3 protein. Not every row has a clone size; where given, it reads once, few, many or a size class.

V gene: TRBV5-1; clone size: -; J gene: TRBJ2-3; CDR3 protein: ASSLGAGGTDTQY
V gene: TRBV5-8; clone size: -; J gene: TRBJ1-3; CDR3 protein: ASSYPGTGSGNTIY
V gene: TRBV9; clone size: -; J gene: TRBJ2-5; CDR3 protein: ARIRREAGELGTQY
V gene: TRBV7-9; clone size: -; J gene: TRBJ1-6; CDR3 protein: ASSPLTKTYNSPLH
V gene: TRBV5-4; clone size: -; J gene: TRBJ2-2; CDR3 protein: ASSLRTSGAGELF
V gene: TRBV4-1; clone size: once; J gene: TRBJ2-3; CDR3 protein: ASSQAGGRADTQY
V gene: TRBV3-1/TRBV3-2; clone size: -; J gene: TRBJ1-6; CDR3 protein: ASSQDVVGGGNSPLH
V gene: TRBV24-1; clone size: -; J gene: TRBJ2-3; CDR3 protein: ATSDDPQLTDTQY
V gene: TRBV27; clone size: -; J gene: TRBJ1-2; CDR3 protein: ASSSLGGDGNYGYT
V gene: TRBV6-6; clone size: -; J gene: TRBJ1-2; CDR3 protein: ASSYRLGGSNYGYT
V gene: TRBV7-9; clone size: -; J gene: TRBJ2-3; CDR3 protein: ASSRESGGADTQY
V gene: TRBV4-1; clone size: -; J gene: TRBJ1-1; CDR3 protein: ASSQGGSVRGAF
V gene: TRBV5-6; clone size: once; J gene: TRBJ2-6; CDR3 protein: ASSLVGGSGSGANVLT
V gene: TRBV24-1; clone size: -; J gene: TRBJ2-3; CDR3 protein: ATSAPGATDTQY
V gene: TRBV10-1; clone size: -; J gene: TRBJ2-1; CDR3 protein: ASSVGFYDEQF
V gene: TRBV6-1; clone size: -; J gene: TRBJ1-6; CDR3 protein: ASSEYIGNSPLH
V gene: TRBV29-1; clone size: once; J gene: TRBJ1-5; CDR3 protein: SVEDGGQIH
V gene: TRBV3-1/TRBV3-2; clone size: -; J gene: TRBJ1-2; CDR3 protein: ASSRDGYYGYT
V gene: TRBV7-2; clone size: -; J gene: TRBJ2-3; CDR3 protein: ASSARTSAHTDTQY
V gene: TRBV28; clone size: -; J gene: TRBJ2-5; CDR3 protein: ASRPQGGMETQY
V gene: TRBV25-1; clone size: -; J gene: TRBJ1-2; CDR3 protein: ASSSTGTGGYGYT
V gene: TRBV7-3; clone size: -; J gene: TRBJ2-2; CDR3 protein: ASSSPFLAGGPDTGELF
V gene: TRBV24-1; clone size: -; J gene: TRBJ2-1; CDR3 protein: ATSDATGADEQF
V gene: TRBV7-2; clone size: -; J gene: TRBJ1-5; CDR3 protein: ASSLQGRQPQH
V gene: TRBV7-2; clone size: -; J gene: TRBJ1-2; CDR3 protein: ASSLDQGGVSYGYT